Each of the 21 T cell receptor beta chains below was sequenced from the same sample in a study of blood T cells in healthy people across ages. A second PCR of roughly 7 to 11 cycles used a sample-barcoded 5' primer and a J-beta primer mix. TCRdb called the 5' RACE reads again in MiXCR, with one record for every CDR3 protein. The data hold 550,000 to 600,000 distinct CDR3 sequences, with 27% observed a single time. The material sequenced was blood. These receptors were obtained from a woman aged 70-85 years in good health.

A word on this clonotype: At one end, the junction sequence differs from germline, possibly due to a read error. V and J are TRBV12-3 or TRBV12-4 and TRBJ1-2; D is possibly TRBD1 (6 bases). The CDR3 totals 13 residues. As DNA, the CDR3 is TGTGCCAGCAGTTTGCAGGGGTCATACGGCTGCACCTTC. It specifies CASSLQGSYGCTF.

This clonotype came up a few times. The rearrangement links TRBV4-1 to TRBJ2-1; 9 bases align to TRBD2. Trimming at V came to 1 base and at J to 13 bases, leaving 8 bases not matched to a gene. The CDR3 length is 14 residues. CDR1 and CDR2 (germline): MGHRA, YSYEKL. CDR3 sequence (DNA): TGCGCCAGCAGCCAAGTTAGCCTAGCGGGGAGACAGTTCTTC. It is translated as CASSQVSLAGRQFF.

This clonotype has just a few counts. The chain uses TRBV18 and TRBJ1-2; TRBD1 aligns across 7 bases. V gave up 3 bases and J gave up 3 bases; unmatched junction bases: 4. The CDR3 is 14 residues long. Germline values: CDR1 KGHSH, CDR2 LQKENI. CDR3 in DNA: TGTGCCAGCTCACCCAACAGGGGAGACTATGGCTACACCTTC. This translates into CASSPNRGDYGYTF.

The chain uses TRBV18 and TRBJ2-7, with TRBD2 as a possible D gene (6 bases). V gave up 5 bases and J gave up 2 bases, with 16 bases separating them. The CDR3 consists of 15 residues. CDR1 is KGHSH, CDR2 LQKENI, per germline. The CDR3 here is CASSSRETGAYEQYF. As DNA, the CDR3 is TGTGCCAGCTCATCCCGTGAAACGGGAGCCTACGAGCAGTACTTC.

This clonotype was seen more than once but under ten times. This chain connects TRBV25-1 to TRBJ1-4, with D uncertain. Germline V gene sequence: CDR1 MGHDK, CDR2 SYGVNS. The CDR3 runs to 14 residues. The ends were cut back, 5 bases at V and 1 base at J, with 8 bases in the middle. CDR3 amino acids: CASSPRRTNEKLFF. The CDR3 DNA reads as TGTGCCAGCAGTCCGAGGAGAACTAATGAAAAACTGTTTTTT.

This clonotype was counted only a few times. The junction differs from germline at one of its ends, possibly a read error. The chain has TRBV7-2 and TRBJ1-2; unclear D gene. Germline-derived CDR1 and CDR2 are SGHTA and FQGNSA. The CDR3 has 15 residues. This CDR3 is CASSLAVGLVGGCTF. The CDR3 DNA follows: TGTGCCAGCAGCTTAGCCGTAGGGTTAGTGGGAGGCTGCACCTTC. The full variable domain, completed using reference TRBV7-2 and TRBJ1-2, is GAGVSQSPSNKVTEKGKDVELRCDPISGHTALYWYRQSLGQGLEFLIYFQGNSAPDKSGLPSDRFSAERTGGSVSTLTIQRTQQEDSAVYLCASSLAVGLVGGCTFGSGTRLTVV.

This sequence joins TRBV7-9 and TRBJ1-4, with 7 bases lining up with TRBD1. The CDR3 consists of 15 residues. With V trimmed by 9 bases and J by 4 bases, 11 bases remained unmatched. CDR1 is SEHNR and CDR2 is FQNEAQ in the germline V gene (reference sequence). CDR3 amino acids: CARSTPGQNNEKLFF. Written as DNA, the CDR3 is TGTGCCAGGAGCACACCGGGACAGAATAATGAAAAACTGTTTTTT.

This rearrangement joins TRBV12-3 or TRBV12-4 to TRBJ2-7; 8 bases align to TRBD1. Trimming took 3 bases from V and 5 from J; bases not matched to a gene: 15. The CDR3 contains 17 residues. This CDR3 is CASSFYGRGRGRHEQYF. The CDR3 bases are TGTGCCAGCAGTTTTTACGGACGGGGCAGGGGGCGGCACGAGCAGTACTTC.

This clonotype was detected only a few times. The rearrangement uses TRBV5-4 and TRBJ1-2; D is unresolved. This CDR3 region has 14 residues. From germline, CDR1 is SGHNT and CDR2 YYREEE (reference sequence). V shed 0 bases and J shed 4 bases, with 10 bases lying between them. CDR3 nucleotide sequence: TGTGCCAGCAGCTTGGACTTGGTTTCCTATGGCTACACCTTC. Translation: CASSLDLVSYGYTF. Together with reference TRBV5-4 and TRBJ1-2, the CDR3 gives the full variable domain: ETGVTQSPTHLIKTRGQQVTLRCSSQSGHNTVSWYQQALGQGPQFIFQYYREEENGRGNFPPRFSGLQFPNYSSELNVNALELDDSALYLCASSLDLVSYGYTFGSGTRLTVV.

Only one count was recorded for this clonotype. The rearrangement links TRBV10-3 to TRBJ1-2; D possibly corresponds to TRBD1 (5 bases). Trimming stripped 5 bases from V and 6 bases from J, with 10 bases between. Germline V lookup: CDR1 ENHRY, CDR2 SYGVKD. The CDR3 is made up of 12 amino acids. The CDR3 reads CAISSRDDGYTF. CDR3 in DNA: TGTGCCATCAGTTCCAGGGACGATGGCTACACCTTC.

The rearrangement links TRBV7-8 to TRBJ2-5; TRBD1 might be the D (5 bases). The DNA end lines up better with TRBJ2-7; the J call may be wrong. The CDR3 contains 14 residues. The germline CDR1 and CDR2 sequences are SGHVS and FQNEAQ. For the CDR3, the DNA is TGTGCCAGCAGCTTAACGGCAGGGATAAGCGAGCAGTACTTC. Translated, it gives CASSLTAGISEQYF.

V gene TRBV6-1 combines with J gene TRBJ1-2; 7 bases are a match to TRBD1. Germline CDR1 and CDR2: MNHNS and SASEGT. V lost 7 bases, J lost 2 bases, and 10 bases stayed unmatched. CDR3 length: 15 amino acids. The CDR3 nucleotides are TGTGCCAGCAAGTATCCCGGGACAGCAAACTATGGCTACACCTTC. This encodes CASKYPGTANYGYTF.

This clonotype was seen a few times. The chain is built from TRBV5-1 and TRBJ2-5; TRBD2 matches at 11 bases. This CDR3 is built from 16 residues. J was trimmed by 2 bases and V by 4 bases; bases with no gene match: 7. The V gene's germline CDR1 is SGHRS and CDR2 YFSETQ. The CDR3 nucleotides read TGCGCCAGCAGCACTGGGACTAGCGGATATCAAGAGACCCAGTACTTC. Its protein product is CASSTGTSGYQETQYF.

This sequence joins TRBV15 and TRBJ2-7; D might be TRBD2 (6 bases). The CDR3 has 13 residues. V lost 5 bases, J lost 5 bases, and 13 bases lay in between. Germline CDR1 LNHNV, CDR2 YYDKDF (reference sequence). CDR3 DNA sequence: TGTGCCACCAGCTACGGGGGTTCCCACGAGCAGTACTTC. It specifies CATSYGGSHEQYF.

The genes are TRBV20-1 and TRBJ2-1; TRBD2 might be the D (6 bases). The germline V gene has CDR1 DFQATT and CDR2 SNEGSKA (reference sequence). This CDR3 comprises 13 residues. As DNA, the CDR3 is TGCAGCGGCGGGGAATCGTCCTACAATGAGCAGTTCTTC. Protein sequence: CSGGESSYNEQFF.

V usage is TRBV7-2 and J usage is TRBJ2-3; D might be TRBD1 or TRBD2, each matching 5 bases. Per germline, CDR1 SGHTA and CDR2 FQGNSA. CDR3 length: 15 amino acids. The ends were cut back, 5 bases at V and 2 bases at J, with 14 bases in the middle. This chain's CDR3 is CASSPGTAFTDTQYF. CDR3 nucleotide sequence: TGTGCCAGCAGCCCCGGGACCGCCTTCACAGATACGCAGTATTTT.

The genes are TRBV7-9 and TRBJ1-1; a possible D gene is TRBD1 (5 bases). Deletions cut 5 bases from V and 1 base from J, with 11 bases between. Germline lookup yields CDR1 SEHNR and CDR2 FQNEAQ (reference sequence). The CDR3 totals 14 residues. The CDR3 DNA sequence: TGTGCCAGCAGCCCCTGGGGGGGGAACACTGAAGCTTTCTTT. Its protein product is CASSPWGGNTEAFF.

The chain uses TRBV19 and TRBJ2-3; D ambiguous. The CDR3 has 13 residues. Germline values: CDR1 LNHDA, CDR2 SQIVND (reference sequence). V was pared by 3 bases and J by 2 bases, with 6 bases between. Written as DNA, the CDR3 is TGTGCCAGTAGTATCAGCCTCACAGATACGCAGTATTTT. It is translated as CASSISLTDTQYF.

The rearrangement joins TRBV20-1 to TRBJ2-7; D call uncertain. The CDR3 runs 11 residues. Germline V gene lookup returns CDR1 DFQATT and CDR2 SNEGSKA (reference sequence). V dropped 0 bases and J dropped 9 bases, with 9 bases sitting between them. CDR3 DNA: TGCAGTGCTAGAGATCTGGTGGGGCAGTACTTC. Amino acid sequence: CSARDLVGQYF.

The chain uses TRBV4-2 and TRBJ2-5; 15 nucleotides agree with TRBD2. The CDR3 extends over 18 amino acids. The J segment lost 1 base and the V segment lost 6 bases, leaving 9 bases of the junction unmatched. Per germline, CDR1 LGHNA and CDR2 YNFKEQ. Written as DNA, the CDR3 is TGTGCCAGCAGTAACGGACTAGCGGGGGGGCCCATCCAAGAGACCCAGTACTTC. Amino acids: CASSNGLAGGPIQETQYF.

This chain links TRBV7-2 with TRBJ2-5, with D possibly TRBD2 on 7 matching bases. Germline lookup yields CDR1 SGHTA and CDR2 FQGNSA. This CDR3 is 16 amino acids long. The ends were cut back, 2 bases at V and 4 bases at J, with 17 bases in the middle. CDR3 sequence: CASSLMRGRQGETQYF. CDR3 in DNA: TGTGCCAGCAGCTTAATGCGGGGGCGCCAAGGAGAGACCCAGTACTTC. The complete variable domain, with remaining parts taken from reference TRBV7-2 and TRBJ2-5, reads GAGVSQSPSNKVTEKGKDVELRCDPISGHTALYWYRQSLGQGLEFLIYFQGNSAPDKSGLPSDRFSAERTGGSVSTLTIQRTQQEDSAVYLCASSLMRGRQGETQYFGPGTRLLVL.